This T cell receptor (beta chain) was captured by sequencing in a study of PD-1 blockade in classical Hodgkin lymphoma. In regard to this clone: Antigen specificity is unknown.

Following autologous stem cell transplantation, relapse occurred in every patient, and exposure to brentuximab vedotin varied. Study-level results: The baseline diversity of complete responders showed similarity to that of newly diagnosed patients. What caused the repertoire differences, perhaps disease activity or prior therapy, remains undefined. TCR diversity in CD4+, not CD8+, cells rose significantly by C4D1. Healthy donors reportedly exceeded newly diagnosed patients in baseline TCR diversity.

The data were produced by immunoSEQ multiplex PCR, yet TCRdb's version contains in-frame clones alone and is incomplete. The sample shows 20,000 to 25,000 clones, about three quarters of them seen only once. This receptor was taken from a human donor with classical Hodgkin lymphoma. Sequencing used peripheral blood mononuclear cells (PBMCs), obtained before the second cycle of nivolumab.

The CDR3 protein is CASSPVGLGTDTQYF. The CDR3 DNA sequence: TGTGCCAGCAGCCCCGTGGGGTTAGGCACAGATACGCAGTATTTT. This sequence joins TRBV7-9 and TRBJ2-3; D uncertain. The CDR3 runs 15 residues. Germline V CDR1 and CDR2: SEHNR, FQNEAQ (reference sequence). Trimming removed 5 bases from V and 1 base from J, with 13 bases in between.